A single sample gave rise to the 11 T cell receptor beta chains below, sequenced in a study of blood T cell repertoires in COVID-19. Profiling relied on immunoSEQ multiplex PCR, and the TCRdb table lists in-frame clones only, not all of them. The sample has 180,000 or so clones, around 83% seen once; the top ten hold 6.5% to 9%. Sequencing was performed on peripheral blood. These receptors all come from a woman aged 60-75 years with acute or convalescent COVID-19.

This clone came up a few times. The chain combines TRBV9 with TRBJ2-7; a weak D match, TRBD2 (5 bases). This CDR3 spans 12 amino acids. V was shortened by 3 bases and J by 3 bases, with 7 bases between the two germline ends. CDR1 is SGDLS and CDR2 is YYNGEE in the germline V gene. The CDR3 loop is CASSADYYEQYF. The CDR3 region has the DNA TGTGCCAGCAGCGCAGACTACTACGAGCAGTACTTC.

V and J are TRBV2 and TRBJ2-7, with 8 bases aligning to TRBD2. The CDR3 covers 14 residues. V was clipped by 5 bases and J by 4 bases; unmatched bases: 7. Germline V gene data show CDR1 as SNHLY and CDR2 as FYNNEI. CDR3: CASSLLAGRYEQYF. CDR3 sequence (DNA): TGTGCCAGCAGTCTTCTAGCGGGCCGTTACGAGCAGTACTTC.

The genes are TRBV28 and TRBJ2-1, with 8 positions matching TRBD2. The CDR3 is 12 amino acids. Germline V gene data show CDR1 as MDHEN and CDR2 as SYDVKM. With 9 bases clipped from V and 12 bases from J, the junction kept 10 bases outside the gene matches. CDR3 DNA: TGTGCCAGTGACGGGGGGGGATACGGGCAGTTCTTC. Protein: CASDGGGYGQFF.

The chain couples TRBV3-1 (or the pseudogene TRBV3-2) to TRBJ2-1; 9 bases are a match to TRBD2. Trimming removed 0 bases from V and 4 bases from J; junction bases left unmatched: 1. The V gene's germline CDR1 is LGHDT and CDR2 YNNKEL (reference sequence). CDR3 length equals 15 residues. CDR3 in amino acids: CASSQDSGRYNEQFF. In DNA, the CDR3 is TGTGCCAGCAGCCAAGATAGCGGGAGATACAATGAGCAGTTCTTC.

Worth noting for this clone: Distinct nucleotide sequences in the sample also encode this CDR3. This sequence joins TRBV5-1 and TRBJ1-5; D not certain. Germline V lookup: CDR1 SGHRS, CDR2 YFSETQ. Trimming pared 0 bases from V and 1 base from J, leaving 8 bases between. The CDR3 contains 15 residues. This chain's CDR3 is CASSLGGMSNQPQHF. CDR3 DNA sequence: TGCGCCAGCAGCTTGGGAGGGATGAGCAATCAGCCCCAGCATTTT.

A single count supports this clone. The J gene is TRBJ1-2, the V gene TRBV19, with a possible D match to TRBD1 (6 bases). CDR1 LNHDA and CDR2 SQIVND come from the germline V gene (reference sequence). The V end was cut by 0 bases, the J end by 4 bases, with 15 bases between. The CDR3 sequence is 16 residues long. CDR3 DNA: TGTGCCAGTAGTATAGATTCCAACAGGGCCCTCTATGGCTACACCTTC. Protein: CASSIDSNRALYGYTF.

The count of this clone is one. The chain uses TRBV7-9 and TRBJ1-2; D remains unclear. The CDR3 has 14 residues. Germline assignment: CDR1 SEHNR and CDR2 FQNEAQ (reference sequence). V gave up 6 bases and J gave up 3 bases, with 14 bases separating them. The CDR3 reads CASSPPIADYGYTF. In DNA form, the CDR3 reads TGTGCCAGCAGTCCCCCCATCGCGGACTATGGCTACACCTTC.

This chain links TRBV15 with TRBJ2-2; 7 positions agree with TRBD2. Germline CDR1 is LNHNV and CDR2 is YYDKDF (reference sequence). The CDR3 has 16 amino acids. V lost 0 bases, J lost 7 bases, and 8 bases stayed unmatched. CDR3 DNA: TGTGCCACCAGCAGAGACGCCGGGACTAATATCGGGGAGCTGTTTTTT. Encoded protein: CATSRDAGTNIGELFF.

This chain uses TRBV24-1 with TRBJ2-1; 7 nucleotides match TRBD1. Germline-derived CDR1 and CDR2 are KGHDR and SFDVKD. This CDR3 has 13 amino acids. V gave up 9 bases and J gave up 0 bases; unmatched junction bases: 1. This CDR3 is CATGQVSYNEQFF. The CDR3 coding sequence is TGTGCCACCGGACAGGTCTCCTACAATGAGCAGTTCTTC.

For the CDR3, the DNA is TGCAGCGTTGAGACAACAAACTATGGCTACACCTTC. It codes for CSVETTNYGYTF. The chain has TRBV29-1 and TRBJ1-2; no reliable D call. Trimming pared 3 bases from V and 2 bases from J, leaving 7 bases between. CDR3 size: 12 residues. Germline CDR1 is SQVTM and CDR2 is ANQGSEA.

The chain is built from TRBV10-1 and TRBJ1-5, with D tentatively TRBD1 (6 bases). CDR3 length: 13 amino acids. The germline CDR1 and CDR2 sequences are WNHNN and SYGVQD (reference sequence). V was trimmed by 8 bases and J by 4 bases, leaving 12 bases between them. In DNA form, the CDR3 reads TGCGCCAGCCCATTCCAGGGGAATCAGCCCCAGCATTTT. This encodes CASPFQGNQPQHF.